This T cell receptor (beta chain) is from a study of control samples from healthy donors and cancer patients. Sequencing was performed with immunoSEQ multiplex PCR; in TCRdb, only in-frame clones are kept and a portion is missing. The profile shows 90,000 or so clones, about 88% of them singletons. The TCR was taken from a woman in her seventies in good health. The source material was blood.

The CDR3 loop reads CASSPGQGANYGYTF. CDR3 coding DNA: TGTGCCAGCAGTCCCGGACAGGGGGCTAACTATGGCTACACCTTC. This chain connects TRBV27 to TRBJ1-2, with TRBD1 identical over 10 bases. From germline, CDR1 is MNHEY and CDR2 SMNVEV (reference sequence). The CDR3 runs 15 residues. With V trimmed by 5 bases and J by 0 bases, 3 bases remained unmatched.